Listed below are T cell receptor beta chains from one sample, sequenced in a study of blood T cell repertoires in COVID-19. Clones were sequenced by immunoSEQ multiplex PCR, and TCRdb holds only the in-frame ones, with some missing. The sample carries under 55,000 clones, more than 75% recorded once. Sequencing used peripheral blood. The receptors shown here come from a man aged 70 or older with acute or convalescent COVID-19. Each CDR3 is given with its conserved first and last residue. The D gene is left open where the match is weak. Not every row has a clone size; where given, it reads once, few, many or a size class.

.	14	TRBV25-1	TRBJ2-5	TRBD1	TGTGCCAGCAGTCGACGGACAGGGGTGGAGACCCAGTACTTC	CASSRRTGVETQYF
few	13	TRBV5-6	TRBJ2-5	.	TGTGCCAGCAGCCCTACGGGGCAAGAGACCCAGTACTTC	CASSPTGQETQYF
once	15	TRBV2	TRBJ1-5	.	TGTGCCAGCAGTCCGCTCGGACAGATGAATCAGCCCCAGCATTTT	CASSPLGQMNQPQHF
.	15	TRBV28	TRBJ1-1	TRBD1	TGTGCCAGCAGTCCCACAGGGGTACCTAACACTGAAGCTTTCTTT	CASSPTGVPNTEAFF
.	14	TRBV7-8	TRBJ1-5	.	TGTGCCAGCAGCACCCTCAGGGGCGTCCAGCCCCAGCATTTT	CASSTLRGVQPQHF
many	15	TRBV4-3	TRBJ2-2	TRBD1	TGCGCCAGCAGCCAAGGGACAGGGGTAACCGGGGAGCTGTTTTTT	CASSQGTGVTGELFF
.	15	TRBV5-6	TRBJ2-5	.	TGTGCCAGCAGCTACAGGGGAGGCCGACGGGAGACCCAGTACTTC	CASSYRGGRRETQYF
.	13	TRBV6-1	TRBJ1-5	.	TGTGCCAGCAGTGAGGACAGAAATCAGCCCCAGCATTTT	CASSEDRNQPQHF
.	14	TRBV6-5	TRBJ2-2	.	TGTGCCAGCAGTTACTCTCCCTCGCGGAAGGAGCTGTTTTTT	CASSYSPSRKELFF
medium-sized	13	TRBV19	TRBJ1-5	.	TGTGCCAGCTCAGGGGAGCGGGGTCAGCCCCAGCATTTT	CASSGERGQPQHF
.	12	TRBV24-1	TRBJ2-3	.	TGTGCCACCAGTGATTCAGAAGATACGCAGTATTTT	CATSDSEDTQYF
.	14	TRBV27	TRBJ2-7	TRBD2	TGTGCCAGCAGTTACGACGGGGGGGCTTACGAGCAGTACTTC	CASSYDGGAYEQYF
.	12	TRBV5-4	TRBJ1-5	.	TGTGCCAGCAGCTTCGAGAATCAGCCCCAGCATTTT	CASSFENQPQHF
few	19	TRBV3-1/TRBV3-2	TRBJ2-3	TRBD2	TGTGCCAGCAGCCTCTATCGGACAAGCGGGGGATTGAGCACAGATACGCAGTATTTT	CASSLYRTSGGLSTDTQYF
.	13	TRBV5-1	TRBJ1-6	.	TGCGCCAGCAGCTTGGTTCTTAATTCACCCCTCCACTTT	CASSLVLNSPLHF
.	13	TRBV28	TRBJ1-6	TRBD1	TGTGCCAGCAGGACAGGGGGTTCTTCACCCCTCCACTTT	CASRTGGSSPLHF
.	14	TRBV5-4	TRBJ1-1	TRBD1	TGTGCCAGCAGCTTACAGGGGATCGACACTGAAGCTTTCTTT	CASSLQGIDTEAFF
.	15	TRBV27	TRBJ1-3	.	TGTGCCAGCAGTTCCGCGGGCTACTCTGGAAACACCATATATTTT	CASSSAGYSGNTIYF
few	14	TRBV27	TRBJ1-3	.	TGTGCCAGCAGTAGAGGGAGCTCTGGAAACACCATATATTTT	CASSRGSSGNTIYF
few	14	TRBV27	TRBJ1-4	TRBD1	TGTGCCAGCAGTTCCGACAGGGGGCACGAAAAACTGTTTTTT	CASSSDRGHEKLFF
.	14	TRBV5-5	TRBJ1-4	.	TGTGCCAGCAGCAGTGACCTCCCCGGGGAAAAACTGTTTTTT	CASSSDLPGEKLFF
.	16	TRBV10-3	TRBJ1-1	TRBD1	TGTGCCATCAGTGATCCGGGACAGGGAGAGGGGACTGAAGCTTTCTTT	CAISDPGQGEGTEAFF
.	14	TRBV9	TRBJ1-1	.	TGTGCCAGCAGCCAGGGACACCGGAACACTGAAGCTTTCTTT	CASSQGHRNTEAFF
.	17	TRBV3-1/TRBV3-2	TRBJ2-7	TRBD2	TGTGCCAGCAGCCAAGCAAGTCTAGCGGGCTATACCTACGAGCAGTACTTC	CASSQASLAGYTYEQYF
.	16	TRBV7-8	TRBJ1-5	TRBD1	TGTGCCAGCAGCTTAACGACAGGGGGCCACAATCAGCCCCAGCATTTT	CASSLTTGGHNQPQHF
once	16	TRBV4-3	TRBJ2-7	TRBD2	TGCGCCAGCAGCTTGGGACTAGCGGGGGGGACCTACGAGCAGTACTTC	CASSLGLAGGTYEQYF
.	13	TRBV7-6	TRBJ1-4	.	TGTGCCAGCAGCGTCGGACTTAATGAAAAACTGTTTTTT	CASSVGLNEKLFF
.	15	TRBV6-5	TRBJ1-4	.	TGTGCCAGCAGTTACGGACAGCTAGCTAATGAAAAACTGTTTTTT	CASSYGQLANEKLFF
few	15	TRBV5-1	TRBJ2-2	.	TGCGCCAGCAGCTTAGGGGTCCCCAACACCGGGGAGCTGTTTTTT	CASSLGVPNTGELFF
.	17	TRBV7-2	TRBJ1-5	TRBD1	TGTGCCAGCAGCTTAGCCAGGGGGCCTATGGGCAATCAGCCCCAGCATTTT	CASSLARGPMGNQPQHF